This T cell receptor beta chain was retrieved from a study of T cells in Graves' hyperthyroidism and ophthalmopathy. General study points: Appearing also in blood were most of the thyroid clonotypes expanded above 0.001.

Germline CDR1 LGHNA, CDR2 YNFKEQ. This CDR3 is built from 16 residues. The V end lost 0 bases, the J end lost 3 bases, and 11 bases lay between the germline ends. Notes on this clonotype: Its antigen is undetermined.

Amplification targeted TCR beta CDR3 regions from RNA transcripts. Researchers ran a first-round RT-PCR on the TCR CDR3 using the HTBI primer set. TCRdb used MiXCR to reprocess the multiplex PCR reads, holding one entry per CDR3 protein. Counted here are around 250,000 distinct CDR3 sequences, 15% to 20% occurring once; the ten biggest clones make up about 29%. Out of approximately 10 ml of fresh peripheral blood came the PBMCs. The specimen was blood. This sequence originates from a woman aged 18-35 years with Graves' ophthalmopathy. V usage is TRBV4-2 and J usage is TRBJ1-4; D is unresolved. CDR3 region: CASSQDWVGSNEKLFF. CDR3 DNA sequence: TGTGCCAGCAGCCAAGATTGGGTTGGGTCTAATGAAAAACTGTTTTTT.